Presented here are 20 T cell receptor beta chains from one specimen sequenced in a study of blood T cell repertoires in COVID-19. Clones were read by immunoSEQ multiplex PCR, and TCRdb kept only the in-frame ones, dropping some. In the table there are 85,000 to 100,000 clones, about 91% of which are singletons. The source material was peripheral blood. These receptors were collected from a man aged 50 or older with COVID-19, enrolled during active disease.

V and J are TRBV2 and TRBJ1-6, with 8 bases matching TRBD1. Germline CDR1 reads SNHLY; CDR2 reads FYNNEI. After removal of 7 bases from V and 5 bases from J, the junction contained 7 bases not matched to a gene. There are 15 residues in the CDR3. The CDR3 protein is CASTAGGGDNSPLHF. The CDR3 DNA is TGTGCCAGCACGGCAGGGGGCGGGGATAATTCACCCCTCCACTTT.

J is TRBJ2-7 and V is TRBV15; the D gene is possibly TRBD2 (6 bases). Deletions cut 0 bases from V and 3 bases from J, with 15 bases between. Germline loops: CDR1 LNHNV, CDR2 YYDKDF (reference sequence). CDR3 length equals 16 residues. Here the CDR3 reads CATSRDPSALHYEQYF. The DNA of the CDR3 is TGTGCCACCAGCAGAGATCCTAGCGCTTTGCACTACGAGCAGTACTTC.

The chain recombines TRBV24-1 with TRBJ2-2, with 10 bases identical to TRBD1. The V gene's germline CDR1 is KGHDR and CDR2 SFDVKD. The junction had 5 bases not matched to a gene; V was cut back by 6 bases and J by 2 bases. The CDR3 extends over 16 amino acids. In DNA form, the CDR3 reads TGTGCCACCAGTCCGACAGGGGGCTACAACACCGGGGAGCTGTTTTTT. Translation gives CATSPTGGYNTGELFF.

The chain joins TRBV7-3 to TRBJ2-1; 10 nucleotides match TRBD2. Germline trimming cut 1 base from V and 4 bases from J; bases unmatched to any gene: 1. The germline gives CDR1 SGHTA, CDR2 FQGTGA. CDR3 length: 15 amino acids. The CDR3 region is CASSLRLAGYNEQFF. The CDR3 nucleotides are TGTGCCAGCAGCTTAAGACTAGCGGGTTACAATGAGCAGTTCTTC.

The J gene is TRBJ2-2, the V gene TRBV5-5; no clear D. Per the germline V gene, CDR1 is SGHKS and CDR2 is YYEKEE (reference sequence). The CDR3 totals 15 residues. V was trimmed by 1 base and J by 3 bases, leaving 10 bases between them. CDR3 sequence: CASSLLPFDTGELFF. The DNA for the CDR3 is TGTGCCAGCAGCTTGCTTCCGTTTGACACCGGGGAGCTGTTTTTT. The entire variable domain, with the rest obtained from reference TRBV5-5 and TRBJ2-2, is as follows: DAGVTQSPTHLIKTRGQQVTLRCSPISGHKSVSWYQQVLGQGPQFIFQYYEKEERGRGNFPDRFSARQFPNYSSELNVNALLLGDSALYLCASSLLPFDTGELFFGEGSRLTVL.

The V and J genes are TRBV5-4 and TRBJ1-2, with 8 positions matching TRBD1. The germline CDR1 and CDR2 sequences are SGHNT and YYREEE (reference sequence). This CDR3 region has 14 residues. V lost 4 bases, J lost 13 bases, and 15 bases stayed unmatched. The CDR3 DNA reads as TGTGCCAGCAGCCACCCAGGACAGGGTCTTAGTTTCACCTTC. Translated, it gives CASSHPGQGLSFTF. Drawing the rest from reference TRBV5-4 and TRBJ1-2, the complete variable domain is ETGVTQSPTHLIKTRGQQVTLRCSSQSGHNTVSWYQQALGQGPQFIFQYYREEENGRGNFPPRFSGLQFPNYSSELNVNALELDDSALYLCASSHPGQGLSFTFGSGTRLTVV.

This chain joins TRBV5-5 and TRBJ2-7, with 7 bases identical to TRBD1. Germline loops: CDR1 SGHKS, CDR2 YYEKEE (reference sequence). The V gene end was trimmed by 6 bases and the J gene end by 2 bases; junction bases not matched to a gene: 11. The CDR3 totals 15 residues. The CDR3 spells CASNPTGISAYEQYF. DNA of the CDR3: TGTGCCAGCAATCCGACAGGGATCTCTGCCTACGAGCAGTACTTC.

This clone was detected only once. The chain recombines TRBV4-1 with TRBJ1-1; D unresolved. This CDR3 is built from 15 residues. Germline CDR1 is MGHRA and CDR2 is YSYEKL. Trimming shortened V by 1 base and J by 0 bases, and 9 bases separated the two germline ends. Here the CDR3 DNA reads TGCGCCAGCAGCCAAGTGTCCCAGTTGAACACTGAAGCTTTCTTT. This encodes CASSQVSQLNTEAFF.

V is TRBV23-1 and J is TRBJ2-1; D is possibly TRBD1 (6 bases). TRBV23-1 is marked as an open reading frame, function uncertain. The CDR3 loop spans 18 amino acids. V was pared by 2 bases and J by 5 bases, with 22 bases between. CDR3 coding DNA: TGCGCCAGCAGTCAACCCAGGGGCCTGATCCCAGGGGACAATGAGCAGTTCTTC. This translates into CASSQPRGLIPGDNEQFF.

This sequence joins TRBV6-1 and TRBJ1-5; 9 bases map to TRBD1. The germline CDR1 and CDR2 sequences are MNHNS and SASEGT. The junction had 9 bases not matched to a gene; V was cut back by 4 bases and J by 2 bases. This CDR3 is built from 17 residues. The CDR3 DNA reads as TGTGCCAGCAGTGCAACACAGGGGGCGTCGGGCAATCAGCCCCAGCATTTT. Translating it yields CASSATQGASGNQPQHF.

V and J are TRBV2 and TRBJ1-5; 9 nucleotides line up with TRBD1. Germline CDR1 is SNHLY and CDR2 is FYNNEI. The CDR3 runs 15 residues. The J segment lost 2 bases and the V segment lost 3 bases, leaving 2 bases of the junction unmatched. CDR3 sequence reads: CASSDRTGGNQPQHF. CDR3 nucleotides: TGTGCCAGCAGTGATAGGACAGGGGGCAATCAGCCCCAGCATTTT.

In its sample, this clone was seen once. The CDR3: CASSKVGQGGWDYNEQFF. CDR3 in DNA: TGTGCCAGCAGCAAAGTAGGACAGGGGGGTTGGGACTACAATGAGCAGTTCTTC. The V call is TRBV21-1, the J call TRBJ2-1; no DNA check was done on the table's D call, TRBD1. TRBV21-1 is termed a pseudogene. This CDR3 comprises 18 residues.

The chain links TRBV7-9 to TRBJ1-2; 8 bases agree with TRBD1. This CDR3 has 16 amino acids. CDR1 is SEHNR and CDR2 is FQNEAQ in the germline V gene (reference sequence). V shed 5 bases and J 4 bases; nucleotides not matched to a gene: 12. CDR3 nucleotide sequence: TGTGCCAGCAGCCCAGGGGGGACAGGAACTGCCTATGGCTACACCTTC. This encodes CASSPGGTGTAYGYTF.

The chain is built from TRBV7-8 and TRBJ2-1, with D possibly matching TRBD1 (6 bases). Germline assignment: CDR1 SGHVS and CDR2 FQNEAQ. Trimming took off 5 bases at V and 0 bases at J, with 17 bases between the two ends. The CDR3 is made up of 17 amino acids. The CDR3 coding sequence is TGTGCCAGCAGCACCTTCGACAGGACCAACTCCTACAATGAGCAGTTCTTC. This encodes CASSTFDRTNSYNEQFF. Complete variable domain (other parts from reference TRBV7-8 and TRBJ2-1): GAGVSQSPRYKVAKRGQDVALRCDPISGHVSLFWYQQALGQGPEFLTYFQNEAQLDKSGLPSDRFFAERPEGSVSTLKIQRTQQEDSAVYLCASSTFDRTNSYNEQFFGPGTRLTVL.

The chain recombines TRBV6-5 with TRBJ1-1; D may be TRBD1 (6 bases). Germline-derived CDR1 and CDR2 are MNHEY and SVGAGI. The V end lost 8 bases, the J end lost 4 bases, and 17 bases lay between the germline ends. The CDR3 runs 14 residues. CDR3 sequence (DNA): TGTGCCAGCGGGGTGATTGTAGGGGGCACTGAAGCTTTCTTT. It yields the protein CASGVIVGGTEAFF.

This clone came up a few times. V gene TRBV4-2 combines with J gene TRBJ1-2, with D perhaps TRBD1 (6 bases). CDR1 is LGHNA, CDR2 YNFKEQ, per germline. The V gene lost 3 bases and the J gene lost 0 bases, with 8 bases spanning the gap. The CDR3 contains 14 residues. CDR3: CASSQAGANYGYTF. In DNA form, the CDR3 reads TGTGCCAGCAGCCAGGCAGGGGCTAACTATGGCTACACCTTC.

The chain combines TRBV11-1 with TRBJ2-1, with 10 nucleotides matching TRBD1. J was trimmed by 8 bases and V by 1 base; bases with no gene match: 8. This CDR3 has 16 residues. Germline V gene data show CDR1 as SGHAT and CDR2 as FQDESV (reference sequence). The CDR3 is CASSLGLGQGVHEQFF. DNA for the CDR3: TGTGCCAGCAGCTTAGGATTAGGACAGGGGGTCCATGAGCAGTTCTTC.

The chain links TRBV5-4 to TRBJ2-7, with 11 bases fitting TRBD1. The V gene end was trimmed by 8 bases and the J gene end by 0 bases; junction bases not matched to a gene: 7. The CDR3 totals 15 residues. The V gene's germline CDR1 is SGHNT and CDR2 YYREEE (reference sequence). CDR3 loop: CASGTGGFNSYEQYF. In DNA form, the CDR3 reads TGTGCCAGTGGGACAGGGGGGTTCAACTCCTACGAGCAGTACTTC.

In this sample, this clone turned up once. V usage is TRBV6-2 or TRBV6-3 and J usage is TRBJ1-5; 7 bases fit TRBD1. The CDR3 is 17 amino acids. V lost 5 bases and J lost 3; bases outside the gene matches: 13. CDR1 is MNHEY and CDR2 is SVGEGT in the germline V gene. CDR3 sequence reads: CASSTEGKGAYNQPQHF. In DNA form, the CDR3 reads TGTGCCAGCAGTACTGAGGGGAAGGGGGCTTACAATCAGCCCCAGCATTTT.

V and J are TRBV4-1 and TRBJ2-2, with D possibly matching TRBD2 (6 bases). Germline V gene lookup returns CDR1 MGHRA and CDR2 YSYEKL. Trimming left V 1 base short and J 0 bases short, with 6 bases between. The CDR3 loop spans 15 amino acids. DNA for the CDR3: TGCGCCAGCAGCCAAGGACTAGCGAACACCGGGGAGCTGTTTTTT. Its translation is CASSQGLANTGELFF.